The present TCR beta chain was sequenced within a study of cytomegalovirus exposure and HLA in healthy donors. This PCR relied on a set of 60 Vbeta primers and 13 Jbeta primers. Here immunoSEQ multiplex PCR was the method, and the copy in TCRdb shows in-frame clones only, minus some. The data contain roughly 150,000 clones, about three fifths of them seen just once; the ten biggest clones take up about 3%. The CDR3 contains 15 residues. Germline lookup yields CDR1 SGHVS and CDR2 FQNEAQ. Trimming shortened V by 2 bases and J by 4 bases, and 14 bases separated the two germline ends. The V and J genes are TRBV7-8 and TRBJ2-5, with a weak D call TRBD2 (5 bases). The origin of this receptor is a woman aged 25 to 39 in good health and CMV-seropositive. The sample consisted of PBMCs. Here the CDR3 reads CASSLTFGKIETQYF. CDR3 bases: TGTGCCAGCAGCTTAACCTTCGGGAAGATAGAGACCCAGTACTTC. Together with reference TRBV7-8 and TRBJ2-5, the CDR3 gives the full variable domain: GAGVSQSPRYKVAKRGQDVALRCDPISGHVSLFWYQQALGQGPEFLTYFQNEAQLDKSGLPSDRFFAERPEGSVSTLKIQRTQQEDSAVYLCASSLTFGKIETQYFGPGTRLLVL.